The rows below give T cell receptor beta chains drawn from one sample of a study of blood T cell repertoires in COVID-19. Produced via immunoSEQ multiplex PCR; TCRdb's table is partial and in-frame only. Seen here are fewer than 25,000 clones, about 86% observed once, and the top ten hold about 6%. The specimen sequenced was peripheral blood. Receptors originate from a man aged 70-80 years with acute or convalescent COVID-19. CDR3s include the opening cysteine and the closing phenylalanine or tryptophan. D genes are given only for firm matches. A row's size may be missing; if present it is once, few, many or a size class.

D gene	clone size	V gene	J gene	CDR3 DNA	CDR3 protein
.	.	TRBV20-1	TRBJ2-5	TGCAGTGCTAGTCGAGGTCTCCAAGAGACCCAGTACTTC	CSASRGLQETQYF
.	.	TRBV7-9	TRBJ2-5	TGTGCCAGCAGCCCGGGGGCGGGGGAAGAGACCCAGTACTTC	CASSPGAGEETQYF
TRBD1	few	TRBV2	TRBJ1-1	TGTGCCAGCAGTGAAAGGGGGCAGTTGAACACTGAAGCTTTCTTT	CASSERGQLNTEAFF
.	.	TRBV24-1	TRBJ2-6	TGTGCCACCAGTGACTCCCTAGGTCCTGGGGCCAACGTCCTGACTTTC	CATSDSLGPGANVLTF
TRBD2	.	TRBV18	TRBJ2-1	TGTGCCAGCTCACCACTACTTGCGGGAGGCTACAATGAGCAGTTCTTC	CASSPLLAGGYNEQFF
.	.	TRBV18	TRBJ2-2	TGTGCCAGCTCACCTGGAGGAGGGGGCGAAACGGGAACCGGGGAGCTGTTTTTT	CASSPGGGGETGTGELFF
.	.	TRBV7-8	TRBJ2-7	TGTGCCAGCAGCTTCCAGGGGACCCCAACCTACGAGCAGTACTTC	CASSFQGTPTYEQYF
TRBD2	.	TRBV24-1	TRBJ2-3	TGTGCCACCAGTGATTCCGGGACTAGCGGCGCTCACACAGATACGCAGTATTTT	CATSDSGTSGAHTDTQYF
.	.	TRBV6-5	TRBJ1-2	TGTGCCAGCAGCGACCGCCTGGGAGCTGGCTACACCTTC	CASSDRLGAGYTF
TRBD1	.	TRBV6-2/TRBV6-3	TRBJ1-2	TGTGCCAGCAGTATCCAGGGGGTCTATGGCTACACCTTC	CASSIQGVYGYTF
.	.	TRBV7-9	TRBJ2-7	TGTGCCAGCAGCCCGCGGGGCAGCGCCTACGAGCAGTACTTC	CASSPRGSAYEQYF
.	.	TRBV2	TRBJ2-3	TGTGCCACCCTGACTAAGTTCATGACAGATACGCAGTATTTT	CATLTKFMTDTQYF
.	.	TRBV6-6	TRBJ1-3	TGTGCCACTAGGGGCAGCCATTACTCTGGAAACACCATATATTTT	CATRGSHYSGNTIYF